Listed below are T cell receptor beta chains from one sample, sequenced in a study of blood T cells in healthy people across ages. TCRdb passed the 5' RACE reads through MiXCR, listing each CDR3 protein once. The sample includes 1,500,000 or so distinct CDR3 sequences, approximately 39% seen only once; the top ten take 4%. Source material: blood. The origin of the receptors is a woman aged 18-29 years in good health. Both conserved end residues are part of each CDR3. Fields, in order: V gene, J gene, clone size, D gene, CDR3 protein, CDR3 DNA. The D gene is left open where the match is weak. Clone size is not always given. Where it is, it says once, few, many or a class for expanded clones.

V: TRBV4-1
J: TRBJ1-2
size: -
D: -
CDR3: CASSQEWQTYGYTF
DNA: TGCGCCAGCAGCCAAGAGTGGCAGACCTATGGCTACACCTTC

V: TRBV15
J: TRBJ1-2
size: few
D: -
CDR3: CATSSGRSYGYTF
DNA: TGTGCCACCAGCAGTGGAAGGTCATATGGCTACACCTTC

V: TRBV25-1
J: TRBJ1-2
size: -
D: -
CDR3: CASSGLYGGYGYTF
DNA: TGTGCCAGCAGTGGTCTTTACGGCGGCTATGGCTACACCTTC

V: TRBV4-1
J: TRBJ2-1
size: once
D: -
CDR3: CANSLLNEQFF
DNA: TGCGCCAACAGCCTCTTGAATGAGCAGTTCTTC

V: TRBV2
J: TRBJ1-2
size: -
D: TRBD1
CDR3: CASRETTGASPYGYTF
DNA: TGTGCCAGCAGGGAGACTACAGGGGCCTCTCCGTATGGCTACACCTTC

V: TRBV5-4
J: TRBJ1-1
size: many
D: -
CDR3: CASSRTRNTEAFF
DNA: TGTGCCAGCAGCAGGACAAGGAACACTGAAGCTTTCTTT

V: TRBV6-5
J: TRBJ2-3
size: once
D: -
CDR3: CASSLQGTRRTDTQYF
DNA: TGTGCCAGCAGTCTACAGGGAACGAGGAGAACAGATACGCAGTATTTT

V: TRBV12-3/TRBV12-4
J: TRBJ1-1
size: -
D: -
CDR3: CASSLAFLPRSEAFF
DNA: TGTGCCAGCAGTTTAGCATTCCTTCCTCGCTCTGAAGCTTTCTTT

V: TRBV7-2
J: TRBJ1-1
size: few
D: TRBD1
CDR3: CASSRTGGATEAFF
DNA: TGTGCCAGCAGCCGGACAGGGGGGGCCACTGAAGCTTTCTTT

V: TRBV6-2/TRBV6-3
J: TRBJ2-3
size: few
D: TRBD1
CDR3: CASSFGQVLRDTQYF
DNA: TGTGCCAGCAGTTTCGGACAGGTCCTAAGAGATACGCAGTATTTT

V: TRBV12-3/TRBV12-4
J: TRBJ1-1
size: -
D: -
CDR3: CASSTGLLNTEAFF
DNA: TGTGCCAGCAGCACTGGGCTCCTGAACACTGAAGCTTTCTTT

V: TRBV5-1
J: TRBJ2-3
size: few
D: TRBD1
CDR3: CASSWWDRGTDTQYF
DNA: TGCGCCAGCAGCTGGTGGGACAGGGGAACAGATACGCAGTATTTT

V: TRBV15
J: TRBJ1-1
size: -
D: -
CDR3: CATSREGQENTEAFF
DNA: TGTGCCACCAGCAGAGAGGGGCAGGAGAACACTGAAGCTTTCTTT

V: TRBV6-2/TRBV6-3
J: TRBJ2-5
size: -
D: -
CDR3: CASSSRGTATQETQYF
DNA: TGTGCCAGCAGTTCCCGGGGGACAGCAACTCAAGAGACCCAGTACTTC

V: TRBV20-1
J: TRBJ1-2
size: -
D: -
CDR3: CSARDSPRVWSNYGYTF
DNA: TGCAGTGCTAGAGATAGCCCCCGGGTATGGTCTAACTATGGCTACACCTTC

V: TRBV7-9
J: TRBJ2-4
size: few
D: -
CDR3: CASSLDGPWEYF
DNA: TGTGCCAGCAGCTTAGACGGCCCCTGGGAGTACTTC

V: TRBV20-1
J: TRBJ1-1
size: few
D: -
CDR3: CSATGTVRGTEAFF
DNA: TGCAGTGCTACAGGGACCGTGAGGGGGACTGAAGCTTTCTTT

V: TRBV11-1
J: TRBJ2-3
size: few
D: -
CDR3: CASSDKRADTQYF
DNA: TGTGCCAGCAGCGACAAACGGGCAGATACGCAGTATTTT

V: TRBV5-1
J: TRBJ1-1
size: -
D: -
CDR3: CASSFQVGNTEAFF
DNA: TGCGCCAGCAGCTTCCAAGTCGGGAACACTGAAGCTTTCTTT

V: TRBV12-3/TRBV12-4
J: TRBJ2-7
size: -
D: -
CDR3: CASTPQGGTFNEQYF
DNA: TGTGCCAGCACCCCTCAGGGGGGCACCTTCAATGAGCAGTACTTC

V: TRBV12-3/TRBV12-4
J: TRBJ2-5
size: -
D: TRBD2
CDR3: CASRRGASVGQYF
DNA: TGTGCCAGCAGGCGGGGGGCCTCCGTGGGCCAGTACTTC

V: TRBV20-1
J: TRBJ2-3
size: -
D: TRBD2
CDR3: CSAPTSGVADAQYF
DNA: TGCAGTGCGCCTACTAGCGGGGTGGCAGATGCGCAGTATTTT

V: TRBV7-2
J: TRBJ2-1
size: once
D: -
CDR3: CASSTTGAKNIQFF
DNA: TGTGCCAGCAGCACGACGGGGGCCAAAAACATTCAGTTCTTC

V: TRBV7-2
J: TRBJ1-2
size: few
D: -
CDR3: CASSLVMGYGYTF
DNA: TGTGCCAGCAGCTTAGTGATGGGCTATGGCTACACCTTC

V: TRBV9
J: TRBJ2-3
size: -
D: -
CDR3: CASTQGQAELDTQYF
DNA: TGTGCCAGCACCCAGGGCCAGGCAGAGCTAGATACGCAGTATTTT

V: TRBV5-1
J: TRBJ2-7
size: -
D: -
CDR3: CASRRDLEQYF
DNA: TGCGCCAGCAGGAGAGACCTCGAGCAGTACTTC

V: TRBV25-1
J: TRBJ1-1
size: -
D: -
CDR3: CASDLGMGTEAFF
DNA: TGTGCCAGCGATTTGGGCATGGGGACTGAAGCTTTCTTT

V: TRBV24-1
J: TRBJ2-1
size: -
D: -
CDR3: CATSDSSERNDEQFF
DNA: TGTGCCACCAGTGACTCTAGCGAACGGAACGATGAGCAGTTCTTC

V: TRBV20-1
J: TRBJ1-5
size: few
D: -
CDR3: CSAADYSNQPQHF
DNA: TGCAGTGCCGCAGATTATAGCAATCAGCCCCAGCATTTT

V: TRBV3-1
J: TRBJ2-1
size: -
D: -
CDR3: CASSQGPGANNEQFF
DNA: TGTGCCAGCAGCCAGGGGCCTGGGGCCAACAATGAGCAGTTCTTC

V: TRBV7-2
J: TRBJ1-1
size: once
D: TRBD1
CDR3: CASSIRTGSGNTEAFF
DNA: TGTGCCAGCAGCATTCGGACAGGGAGCGGGAACACTGAAGCTTTCTTT

V: TRBV6-1
J: TRBJ1-1
size: -
D: TRBD1
CDR3: CASKTGGPDTEAFF
DNA: TGTGCCAGCAAGACAGGGGGCCCAGACACTGAAGCTTTCTTT

V: TRBV7-2
J: TRBJ2-3
size: -
D: TRBD2
CDR3: CASSQVSGGATDTQYF
DNA: TGTGCCAGCAGCCAAGTTAGCGGGGGGGCAACAGATACGCAGTATTTT

V: TRBV27
J: TRBJ1-2
size: -
D: -
CDR3: CASSLFSGGYGYTF
DNA: TGTGCCAGCAGTTTATTTTCAGGTGGCTATGGCTACACCTTC

V: TRBV10-3
J: TRBJ1-2
size: few
D: -
CDR3: CAIQQGYGYTF
DNA: TGTGCCATACAACAGGGCTATGGCTACACCTTC

V: TRBV29-1
J: TRBJ2-1
size: few
D: TRBD2
CDR3: CSAAGTSRNEQFF
DNA: TGCAGCGCCGCCGGGACTAGCCGAAATGAGCAGTTCTTC

V: TRBV9
J: TRBJ2-1
size: -
D: -
CDR3: CASSVGGVEQFF
DNA: TGTGCCAGCAGCGTAGGGGGAGTTGAGCAGTTCTTC

V: TRBV29-1
J: TRBJ1-4
size: few
D: -
CDR3: CSASGTNEKLFF
DNA: TGCAGCGCATCCGGGACAAATGAAAAACTGTTTTTT

V: TRBV24-1
J: TRBJ1-4
size: -
D: -
CDR3: CATSKSGVEKLFF
DNA: TGTGCCACCAGTAAAAGCGGGGTGGAAAAACTGTTTTTT

V: TRBV12-3/TRBV12-4
J: TRBJ1-3
size: -
D: -
CDR3: CDSRRPGLSGNTIYF
DNA: TGTGACAGCAGGAGACCAGGGCTCTCTGGAAACACCATATATTTT

V: TRBV6-1
J: TRBJ2-3
size: -
D: -
CDR3: CASRRRDGDTQYF
DNA: TGTGCCAGCCGTCGGCGGGACGGAGATACGCAGTATTTT

V: TRBV10-3
J: TRBJ2-3
size: -
D: -
CDR3: CAIGYGSTDTQYF
DNA: TGTGCCATTGGCTACGGGTCCACAGATACGCAGTATTTT

V: TRBV2
J: TRBJ1-2
size: -
D: -
CDR3: CASTKGGGYDYGYTF
DNA: TGTGCCAGCACCAAAGGGGGGGGATACGACTATGGCTACACCTTC

V: TRBV4-1
J: TRBJ1-2
size: -
D: -
CDR3: CASSQERTATNYGYTF
DNA: TGCGCCAGCAGCCAAGAAAGGACAGCCACTAACTATGGCTACACCTTC

V: TRBV28
J: TRBJ2-1
size: -
D: -
CDR3: CASSFWNNEQFF
DNA: TGTGCCAGCAGTTTCTGGAACAATGAGCAGTTCTTC

V: TRBV10-1
J: TRBJ2-1
size: -
D: TRBD1
CDR3: CASSERLGRGRNEQFF
DNA: TGCGCCAGCAGTGAGAGGTTAGGTAGGGGGCGAAATGAGCAGTTCTTC

V: TRBV10-3
J: TRBJ2-7
size: many
D: -
CDR3: CATPWSSYEQYF
DNA: TGTGCCACCCCTTGGTCTTCCTACGAGCAGTACTTC